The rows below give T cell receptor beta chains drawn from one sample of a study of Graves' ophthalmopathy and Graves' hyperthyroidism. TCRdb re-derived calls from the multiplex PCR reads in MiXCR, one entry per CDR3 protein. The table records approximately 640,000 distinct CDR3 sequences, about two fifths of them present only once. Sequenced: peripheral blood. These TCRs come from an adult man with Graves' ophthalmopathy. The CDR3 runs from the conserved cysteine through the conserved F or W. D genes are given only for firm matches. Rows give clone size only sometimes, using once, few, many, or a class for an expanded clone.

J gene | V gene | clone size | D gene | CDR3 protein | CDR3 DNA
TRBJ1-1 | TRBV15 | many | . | CATSRDLMNTEAFF | TGTGCCACCAGCAGAGATCTGATGAACACTGAAGCTTTCTTT
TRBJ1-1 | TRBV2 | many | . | CASRREGNTEAFF | TGTGCCAGCAGGAGAGAAGGGAACACTGAAGCTTTCTTT
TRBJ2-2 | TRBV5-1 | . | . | CASGPVGGTNTGELFF | TGCGCCAGCGGCCCAGTGGGAGGGACAAACACCGGGGAGCTGTTTTTT
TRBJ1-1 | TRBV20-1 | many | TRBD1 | CSAPGQVNTEAFF | TGCAGTGCCCCGGGACAGGTTAACACTGAAGCTTTCTTT
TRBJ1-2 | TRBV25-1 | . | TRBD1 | CATEGQGGYGYTF | TGTGCAACCGAGGGACAGGGCGGATATGGCTACACCTTC
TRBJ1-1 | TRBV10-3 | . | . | CASIVRGDTVSVGGSTEAFF | TGTGCCAGCATTGTCAGAGGTGACACAGTGAGTGTGGGGGGATCGACTGAAGCTTTCTTT
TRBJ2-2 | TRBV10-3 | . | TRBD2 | CAISAQVAGGPNTGELFF | TGTGCCATCAGTGCTCAGGTAGCGGGGGGCCCAAACACCGGGGAGCTGTTTTTT
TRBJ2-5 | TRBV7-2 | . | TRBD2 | CASMALAGGETQYF | TGTGCCAGCATGGCGTTGGCCGGGGGGGAGACCCAGTACTTC
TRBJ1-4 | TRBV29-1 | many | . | CSVGALGMEKLFF | TGCAGCGTTGGTGCATTAGGGATGGAAAAACTGTTTTTT
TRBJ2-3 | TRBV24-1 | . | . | CATSTGKSTDTQYF | TGTGCCACCAGCACAGGAAAGAGCACAGATACGCAGTATTTT
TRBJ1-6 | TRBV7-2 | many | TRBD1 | CASSLAVRGQKNSPLHF | TGTGCCAGCAGCTTAGCGGTTAGGGGACAGAAGAATTCACCCCTCCACTTT
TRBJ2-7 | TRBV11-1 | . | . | CASSRTGSTPYEQYF | TGTGCCAGCAGCCGAACGGGGTCGACACCCTACGAGCAGTACTTC
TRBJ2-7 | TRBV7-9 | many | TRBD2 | CASSAATSGAPYEQYF | TGTGCCAGCAGCGCAGCGACTAGCGGGGCACCCTACGAGCAGTACTTC
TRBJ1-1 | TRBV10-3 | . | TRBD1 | CASRPNQGGEAFF | TGTGCCAGCAGGCCTAACCAGGGGGGAGAAGCTTTCTTT
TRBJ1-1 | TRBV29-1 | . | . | CSVGQGTDGEAFF | TGCAGCGTTGGCCAGGGGACCGATGGTGAAGCTTTCTTT
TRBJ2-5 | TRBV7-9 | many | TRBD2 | CASSSRSLAGGRRQETQYF | TGTGCCAGCAGCTCCAGATCACTAGCGGGGGGGCGACGGCAAGAGACCCAGTACTTC
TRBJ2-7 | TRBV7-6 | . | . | CASSLGAAFTPYEQYF | TGTGCCAGCAGCTTAGGGGCAGCCTTCACCCCCTACGAGCAGTACTTC
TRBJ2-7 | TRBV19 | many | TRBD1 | CATMLGQGGEQYF | TGTGCCACCATGCTTGGACAGGGAGGAGAGCAGTACTTC
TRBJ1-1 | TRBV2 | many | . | CASRGNEAFF | TGTGCCAGCAGGGGGAATGAAGCTTTCTTT
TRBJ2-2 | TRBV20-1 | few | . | CSARGGRRNTGELFF | TGCAGTGCGAGAGGTGGCAGGAGAAACACCGGGGAGCTGTTTTTT
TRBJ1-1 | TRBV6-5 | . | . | CASSYSNLGTEAFF | TGTGCCAGCAGTTACTCAAATCTCGGGACTGAAGCTTTCTTT
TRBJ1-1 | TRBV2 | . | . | CASSQRGPGQARYEAFF | TGTGCCAGCAGTCAGAGGGGACCGGGACAAGCCCGATATGAAGCTTTCTTT
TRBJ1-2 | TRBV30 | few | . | CAWSSTGVGYTF | TGTGCCTGGAGTTCCACAGGCGTTGGCTACACCTTC
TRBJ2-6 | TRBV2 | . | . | CASSEIGGGYGANVLTF | TGTGCCAGCAGTGAGATAGGGGGTGGCTATGGGGCCAACGTCCTGACTTTC
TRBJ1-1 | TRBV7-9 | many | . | CASSSTGGSTEAFF | TGTGCCAGCAGCTCGACAGGAGGGAGCACTGAAGCTTTCTTT
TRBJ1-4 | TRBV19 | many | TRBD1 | CASSDPGGLNEKLFF | TGTGCCAGTAGCGATCCAGGGGGATTAAATGAAAAACTGTTTTTT
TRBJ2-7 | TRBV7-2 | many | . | CASSLVRGYEQYF | TGTGCCAGCAGCTTAGTCCGGGGCTACGAGCAGTACTTC
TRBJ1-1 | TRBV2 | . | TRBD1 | CASSSLTGGASEAFF | TGTGCCAGCAGTTCCCTGACAGGGGGGGCTTCTGAAGCTTTCTTT
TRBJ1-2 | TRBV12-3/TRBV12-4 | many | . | CASSGRHNYGYTF | TGTGCCAGCAGTGGGAGACACAACTATGGCTACACCTTC
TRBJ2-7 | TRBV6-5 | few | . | CASSYGENSYEQYF | TGTGCCAGCAGTTACGGTGAAAACTCCTACGAGCAGTACTTC
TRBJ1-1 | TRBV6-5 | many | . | CASNKDGMNTEAFF | TGTGCCAGCAACAAAGACGGGATGAACACTGAAGCTTTCTTT
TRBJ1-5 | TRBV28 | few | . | CASSLPNWGGRQPQHF | TGTGCCAGCAGTTTACCCAACTGGGGGGGGCGTCAGCCCCAGCATTTT
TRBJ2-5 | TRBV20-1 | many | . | CSAGRPLGTQYF | TGCAGTGCAGGGCGGCCGTTAGGGACCCAGTACTTC
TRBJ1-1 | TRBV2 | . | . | CASSFVDNEAFF | TGTGCCAGCAGTTTCGTAGACAATGAAGCTTTCTTT
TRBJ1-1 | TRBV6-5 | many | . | CASRRRGTEAFF | TGTGCCAGCAGAAGGAGGGGCACTGAAGCTTTCTTT
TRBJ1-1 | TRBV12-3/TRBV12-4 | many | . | CASSAGSRKAFF | TGTGCCAGCAGTGCCGGGTCACGAAAAGCTTTCTTT
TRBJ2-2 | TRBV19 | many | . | CASSMGYGELFF | TGTGCCAGTAGTATGGGTTACGGGGAGCTGTTTTTT
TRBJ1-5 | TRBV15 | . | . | CATSSVVGTAQPQHF | TGTGCCACCAGCAGCGTGGTTGGGACTGCGCAGCCCCAGCATTTT
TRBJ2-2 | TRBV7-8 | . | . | CASSQEPFRGAGGELFF | TGTGCCAGCAGCCAAGAGCCCTTTAGGGGCGCGGGAGGGGAGCTGTTTTTT
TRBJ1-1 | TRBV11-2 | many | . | CASSPAETKAFF | TGTGCCAGCAGCCCCGCGGAAACTAAAGCTTTCTTT
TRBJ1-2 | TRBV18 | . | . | CASSPPSGDYGYTF | TGTGCCAGCTCACCACCATCGGGAGACTATGGCTACACCTTC
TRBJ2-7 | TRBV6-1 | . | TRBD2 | CASRGGTSGRSSYEQYF | TGTGCCAGCAGAGGGGGGACTAGCGGGAGAAGCTCCTACGAGCAGTACTTC
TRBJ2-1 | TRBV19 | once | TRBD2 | CASGTSSYNEQFF | TGTGCCAGTGGGACTAGCTCCTACAATGAGCAGTTCTTC
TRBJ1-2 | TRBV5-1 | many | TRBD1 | CASSWTGLNYGYTF | TGCGCCAGCAGTTGGACAGGGCTGAACTATGGCTACACCTTC
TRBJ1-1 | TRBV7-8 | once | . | CASSIGGLPFF | TGTGCCAGTAGTATTGGGGGGTTGCCTTTCTTT
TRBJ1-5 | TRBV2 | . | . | CASSPQENNQPQHF | TGTGCCAGCTCACCACAGGAGAACAATCAGCCCCAGCATTTT
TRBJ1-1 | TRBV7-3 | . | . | CASSLMVRTASEAFF | TGTGCCAGCAGCTTAATGGTCCGGACAGCGTCTGAAGCTTTCTTT
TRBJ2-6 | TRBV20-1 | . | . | CSARVPGANVLTF | TGCAGTGCTAGAGTACCGGGGGCGAACGTCCTGACTTTC
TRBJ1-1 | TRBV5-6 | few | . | CASSRGGRITEAFF | TGTGCCAGCAGTCGGGGAGGTCGGATTACTGAAGCTTTCTTT
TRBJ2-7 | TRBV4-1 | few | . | CASSPHPGIGYEQYF | TGCGCCAGCAGCCCCCATCCCGGGATAGGGTACGAGCAGTACTTC
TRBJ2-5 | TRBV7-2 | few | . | CASSLTGQPGTQYF | TGTGCCAGCAGCTTAACCGGCCAGCCCGGGACCCAGTACTTC
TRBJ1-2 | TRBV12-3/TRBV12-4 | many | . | CASRETGNNGYTF | TGTGCCAGCAGGGAAACAGGGAATAATGGCTACACCTTC